Presented here are 24 T cell receptor beta chains from one specimen sequenced in a study of T cell responses to AZD1222 COVID-19 vaccine. The assay was immunoSEQ multiplex PCR, and TCRdb's table has in-frame clones only and misses some. The profile shows about 150,000 clones, under 95% of them singletons. This sample comprised peripheral blood, obtained on day 0 of AZD1222 vaccination. These TCRs come from an adult in good health.

This sequence joins TRBV7-6 and TRBJ1-3; D is ambiguous. V was pared by 5 bases and J by 2 bases, with 13 bases between. Per germline, CDR1 SGHVS and CDR2 FNYEAQ. This CDR3 is 15 amino acids long. The CDR3 bases are TGTGCCAGCAGCCCATTACAACGAACTGGAAACACCATATATTTT. This encodes CASSPLQRTGNTIYF. The full variable domain, rest sourced from reference TRBV7-6 and TRBJ1-3, is GAGVSQSPRYKVTKRGQDVALRCDPISGHVSLYWYRQALGQGPEFLTYFNYEAQQDKSGLPNDRFSAERPEGSISTLTIQRTEQRDSAMYRCASSPLQRTGNTIYFGEGSWLTVV.

The chain combines TRBV7-8 with TRBJ2-3, with no clear D. The CDR3 length is 18 residues. V was pared by 2 bases and J by 1 base, with 19 bases between. CDR1 and CDR2 from the germline V gene are SGHVS and FQNEAQ. In DNA, the CDR3 is TGTGCCAGCAGCTTAAGGGTTCCGTGGGATGGCGGCACAGATACGCAGTATTTT. As protein: CASSLRVPWDGGTDTQYF.

The chain carries TRBV6-5 and TRBJ2-7, with 7 positions matching TRBD1. The CDR3 has 15 residues. CDR1 is MNHEY and CDR2 is SVGAGI in the germline V gene. V dropped 6 bases and J dropped 3; count of bases not matched to a gene: 11. The CDR3 bases are TGTGCCAGCAGGCAACAACCGGGACAGTACTACGAGCAGTACTTC. It yields the protein CASRQQPGQYYEQYF.

This chain connects TRBV25-1 to TRBJ1-2; 7 bases are shared with TRBD1. The CDR3 has 15 residues. Germline V gene sequence: CDR1 MGHDK, CDR2 SYGVNS. The trim removed 8 bases at V and 8 bases at J, leaving 17 bases unmatched. The DNA for the CDR3 is TGTGCCAGCGGGAATAGACAGGGAAAGGTATACGGCTACACCTTC. Its translation is CASGNRQGKVYGYTF.

This chain uses TRBV21-1 with TRBJ2-7; the tabulated D call, TRBD1, remains unverified against the DNA. TRBV21-1 is a pseudogene. The CDR3 is 14 residues long. The CDR3 here is CASSARQGSYEQYF. CDR3 sequence (DNA): TGTGCCAGCAGCGCTCGACAGGGCTCCTACGAGCAGTACTTC.

The chain links TRBV24-1 to TRBJ1-5; D is possibly TRBD1 (6 bases). Trimming took 9 bases from V and 6 from J, leaving 17 bases between them. The CDR3 has 14 amino acids. Germline lookup yields CDR1 KGHDR and CDR2 SFDVKD. CDR3 sequence: CATSEGEESQPQHF. CDR3 nucleotides: TGTGCCACCTCAGAGGGGGAGGAAAGTCAGCCCCAGCATTTT.

The genes are TRBV28 and TRBJ2-2, with TRBD1 matching 9 bases. The V segment lost 5 bases and the J segment 5 bases; nucleotides outside the gene matches: 15. Looked up from germline, CDR1 is MDHEN and CDR2 is SYDVKM. The CDR3 contains 18 residues. The CDR3 loop is CASSPGYGGTGLTGELFF. CDR3 nucleotide sequence: TGTGCCAGCAGTCCAGGATATGGGGGGACAGGGTTGACCGGGGAGCTGTTTTTT.

The CDR3 reads CASSFRGGSEAFF. The CDR3 DNA follows: TGTGCCAGCAGCTTCAGGGGGGGATCTGAAGCTTTCTTT. The rearrangement joins TRBV7-9 to TRBJ1-1; TRBD1 aligns across 7 bases. Per the germline V gene, CDR1 is SEHNR and CDR2 is FQNEAQ (reference sequence). Trimming removed 3 bases from V and 6 bases from J; junction bases left unmatched: 4. The CDR3 runs to 13 residues.

J is TRBJ2-7 and V is TRBV3-1 (or the pseudogene TRBV3-2); 7 bases match TRBD2. The CDR3 loop spans 13 amino acids. Germline CDR1 is LGHDT and CDR2 is YNNKEL (reference sequence). Trimming removed 1 base from V and 6 bases from J; junction bases left unmatched: 3. The CDR3 DNA reads TGTGCCAGCAGCCAAGTTCGCGGGGGCGAGCAGTACTTC. Amino acid sequence: CASSQVRGGEQYF.

This chain uses TRBV19 with TRBJ1-5; D remains ambiguous. The V gene's germline CDR1 is LNHDA and CDR2 SQIVND (reference sequence). V lost 4 bases and J lost 6, with 16 bases in between. The CDR3 length is 15 residues. The CDR3 loop reads CASSRGQVGSQPQHF. CDR3 in DNA: TGTGCCAGTAGTAGAGGGCAGGTTGGGAGTCAGCCCCAGCATTTT.

The chain carries TRBV27 and TRBJ1-5; D remains ambiguous. Germline V CDR1 and CDR2: MNHEY, SMNVEV (reference sequence). Trimming took 3 bases from V and 1 from J, leaving 10 bases between them. The CDR3 has 15 residues. This CDR3 reads CASSLGSGSNQPQHF. The CDR3 DNA reads TGTGCCAGCAGTTTGGGCTCCGGGAGCAATCAGCCCCAGCATTTT.

The rearrangement joins TRBV5-1 to TRBJ2-7; 9 nucleotides align to TRBD1. The CDR3 consists of 15 residues. Germline CDR1 SGHRS, CDR2 YFSETQ. Losses at the gene ends were 2 bases for V and 3 bases for J; bases not matched to a gene: 6. The CDR3 is CASSLQGARVYEQYF. The CDR3 nucleotides read TGCGCCAGCAGCTTACAGGGGGCGAGGGTCTACGAGCAGTACTTC.

The genes are TRBV11-1 and TRBJ2-7; 8 bases match TRBD2. Germline loops: CDR1 SGHAT, CDR2 FQDESV (reference sequence). The CDR3 length is 13 residues. V shed 8 bases and J 4 bases; nucleotides not matched to a gene: 7. As DNA, the CDR3 is TGTGCCAGCGCGGGGGGCAGAAATTACGAGCAGTACTTC. Its protein product is CASAGGRNYEQYF.

The J gene is TRBJ1-2, the V gene TRBV27; 8 bases map to TRBD1. Germline trimming cut 5 bases from V and 3 bases from J; bases unmatched to any gene: 8. The V gene's germline CDR1 is MNHEY and CDR2 SMNVEV (reference sequence). This CDR3 region has 15 residues. CDR3 DNA: TGTGCCAGCAGTCAAAGGGGACAGGCCTACTATGGCTACACCTTC. Amino acids: CASSQRGQAYYGYTF.

The chain carries TRBV28 and TRBJ2-2; possibly TRBD1 for D (5 bases). From germline, CDR1 is MDHEN and CDR2 SYDVKM. The CDR3 totals 13 residues. V shed 6 bases and J shed 2 bases, with 7 bases lying between them. The CDR3: CASRTANTGELFF. As DNA, the CDR3 is TGTGCCAGCAGGACAGCTAACACCGGGGAGCTGTTTTTT.

The J gene is TRBJ1-5, the V gene TRBV6-2 or TRBV6-3; D not certain. This CDR3 is 16 amino acids long. V was trimmed by 2 bases and J by 0 bases, leaving 11 bases between them. The germline CDR1 and CDR2 sequences are MNHEY and SVGEGT. CDR3 sequence (DNA): TGTGCCAGCAGTTACGGTCCAGAATATAGCAATCAGCCCCAGCATTTT. Its protein product is CASSYGPEYSNQPQHF.

The sample holds one count of this clone. The rearrangement uses TRBV5-1 and TRBJ2-2, with D unresolved. The CDR3 loop spans 11 amino acids. Germline V gene sequence: CDR1 SGHRS, CDR2 YFSETQ. V lost 7 bases and J lost 6, with 7 bases in between. This CDR3 reads CASSASGELFF. The CDR3 coding sequence is TGCGCCAGCTCCGCTTCCGGGGAGCTGTTTTTT.

This clone was recorded only once. The chain combines TRBV7-2 with TRBJ1-3; D is unresolved. Between the trimmed V and J ends, which lost 1 base and 0 bases, there was a span of 10 bases. CDR3 size: 16 residues. Germline V gene sequence: CDR1 SGHTA, CDR2 FQGNSA. CDR3 sequence reads: CASSLGGSISGNTIYF. CDR3 in DNA: TGTGCCAGCAGCTTAGGCGGGAGTATCTCTGGAAACACCATATATTTT.

This chain uses TRBV7-2 with TRBJ1-5, with TRBD1 as a possible D gene (6 bases). There are 14 residues in the CDR3. The germline CDR1 and CDR2 sequences are SGHTA and FQGNSA. V was pared by 5 bases and J by 5 bases, with 13 bases between. In nucleotides, the CDR3 is TGTGCCAGCAGCCCGGACAGCGAGTATCAGCCCCAGCATTTT. Residues: CASSPDSEYQPQHF.

The chain recombines TRBV6-6 with TRBJ1-6, with D uncertain. This CDR3 has 12 residues. The germline CDR1 and CDR2 sequences are MNHNY and SVGAGI (reference sequence). V was trimmed by 2 bases and J by 10 bases, leaving 6 bases between them. DNA of the CDR3: TGTGCCAGCAGTTACCCCGGGTCACCCCTCCACTTT. Translating it yields CASSYPGSPLHF.

The chain combines TRBV5-3 with TRBJ2-5; 7 bases map to TRBD1. TRBV5-3 is reported as an ORF; its role is uncertain. This CDR3 comprises 15 residues. V shed 4 bases and J 4 bases; nucleotides not matched to a gene: 10. The CDR3 is CARSEERGLPETQYF. The CDR3, as DNA: TGTGCCAGAAGCGAGGAAAGGGGGCTCCCAGAGACCCAGTACTTC.

This chain connects TRBV14 to TRBJ1-2; perhaps TRBD1 as D (5 bases). V shed 3 bases and J shed 4 bases, with 15 bases lying between them. The V gene's germline CDR1 is SGHDN and CDR2 FVKESK. The length of the CDR3 is 15 residues. In nucleotides, the CDR3 is TGTGCCAGCAGCCACTATTCCGGGACTTCCTATGGCTACACCTTC. It encodes CASSHYSGTSYGYTF.

V gene TRBV7-2 combines with J gene TRBJ2-7; tentatively, D is TRBD1 (5 bases). Per the germline V gene, CDR1 is SGHTA and CDR2 is FQGNSA. V dropped 5 bases and J dropped 3 bases, with 11 bases sitting between them. The CDR3 runs to 13 residues. CDR3 amino acids: CASSDQGRYEQYF. The CDR3 DNA reads TGTGCCAGCAGCGACCAGGGTCGCTACGAGCAGTACTTC.

This rearrangement joins TRBV28 to TRBJ1-2, with TRBD1 as a possible D gene (6 bases). Germline V gives CDR1 MDHEN, CDR2 SYDVKM. The CDR3 is 8 amino acids. The CDR3 here is CGTGLNTF. The CDR3 coding sequence is TGTGGTACAGGGCTGAACACCTTC.